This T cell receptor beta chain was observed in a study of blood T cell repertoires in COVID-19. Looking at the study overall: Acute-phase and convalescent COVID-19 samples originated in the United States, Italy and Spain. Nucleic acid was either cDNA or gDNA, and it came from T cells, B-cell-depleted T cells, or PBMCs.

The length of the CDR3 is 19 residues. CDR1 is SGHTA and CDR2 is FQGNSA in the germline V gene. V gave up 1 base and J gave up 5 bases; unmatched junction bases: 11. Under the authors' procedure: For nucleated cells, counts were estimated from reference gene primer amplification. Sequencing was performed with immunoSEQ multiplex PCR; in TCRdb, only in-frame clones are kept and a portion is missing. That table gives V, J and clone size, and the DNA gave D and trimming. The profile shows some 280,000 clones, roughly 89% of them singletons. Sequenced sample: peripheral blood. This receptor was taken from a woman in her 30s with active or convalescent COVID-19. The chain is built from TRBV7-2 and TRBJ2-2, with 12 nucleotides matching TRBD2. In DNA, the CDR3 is TGTGCCAGCAGCTTAGTTACTAGCGGGGGGATTTTTGAGACCGGGGAGCTGTTTTTT. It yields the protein CASSLVTSGGIFETGELFF.